This T cell receptor (beta chain) was retrieved from a study of CD8 T cells in ankylosing spondylitis (dated 2017 in TCRdb). About the full investigation: The study profiled T cell receptor beta repertoires in healthy donors and ankylosing spondylitis patients to find disease-linked TCR variants. In total, the full study cohort was made up of roughly 110 healthy donors and approximately 24 ankylosing spondylitis patients. Peripheral blood was sampled, and synovial fluid was additionally collected from ankylosing spondylitis patients.

On the study overall, not on this receptor specifically: The disease-linked clones were reported as significantly enriched in matched synovial fluid samples from ankylosing spondylitis patients. A TCR beta motif made up of several highly homologous amino acid variants appeared to be characteristic of blood from ankylosing spondylitis patients. The disease-linked clones showed a CD8+ phenotype and occurred at relatively low frequencies in peripheral blood. Some motif variants had previously been reported in the synovial fluid and blood of reactive arthritis patients, which suggests shared mechanisms of disease initiation.

There are a few counts of this clonotype. The antigen it recognizes is unknown. No much larger clonotype is one base removed from it; base qualities were not supplied. The CDR3, from cysteine to phenylalanine, totals 16 residues. The entry retains the CDR3 DNA only, 48 bases that are in frame from base 1. V drops 5 bases and J drops 1 base, leaving 19 bases in between. CDR1 SGHKS and CDR2 YYEKEE are derived from the germline V gene (reference sequence). The sequencing machine was an Illumina HiSeq 2500. Quantitative 5'-RACE with molecular barcodes was used to prepare TCR beta libraries. On the authors' methods: To identify disease-linked TCR variants, a new computational method was used, one built on a probabilistic model of VDJ rearrangement. TCRdb cleaned the public reads at Q25 with fastp, built clones with MiXCR and kept in-frame beta chains. For every CDR3 protein sequence, its rows merge into one entry that carries the most common genes and DNA. V and J calls and clone size were set by TCRdb, not the authors. Within this sample are 700,000 to 1,000,000 distinct CDR3 sequences, with 12% of them counted one time only. 0.51% of the sample comes from the top ten.

Material for sequencing was blood, either unsorted or a sorted T cell fraction (not recorded which). The chain is made from TRBV5-5 and TRBJ2-7, with TRBD2 perhaps the D gene, on 5 matching bases. The sequence was obtained from a male donor with ankylosing spondylitis. The nucleotide sequence is TGTGCCAGCAGGTATTGGGTGTCAGGAGGATCCTACGAGCAGTACTTC. It specifies CASRYWVSGGSYEQYF.